This TCR beta chain was identified during a study of T cells in Graves' hyperthyroidism and ophthalmopathy. TCR beta CDR3 regions were amplified from RNA. A set of HTBI primers served as the primers for a first-round RT-PCR of the TCR CDR3. TCRdb independently ran MiXCR on the multiplex PCR reads; one entry per CDR3 protein. Of some 570,000 distinct CDR3 sequences in the sample, more than 15% were seen once. Turning to this clonotype: What it binds is unknown.

Germline CDR1 reads SGHVS; CDR2 reads FQNEAQ. V lost 1 base and J lost 4, with 10 bases in between. The CDR3 runs 15 residues. Overall study findings and caveats: Peripheral blood also featured most of the thyroid clonotypes expanded above 0.001.

The clonotype was recovered from a woman aged 18-29 years with Graves' ophthalmopathy. The sequencing sample was made of blood. V gene TRBV7-8 combines with J gene TRBJ2-2, with a weak D call TRBD1 (5 bases). CDR3 amino acids: CASSLEFQGTGELFF. In DNA, the CDR3 is TGTGCCAGCAGCTTAGAGTTCCAGGGCACCGGGGAGCTGTTTTTT.